The T cell receptor beta chain under discussion was sequenced for a study of T cell changes during pregnancy in multiple sclerosis. This table comes from immunoSEQ multiplex PCR, and its TCRdb copy is limited to in-frame clones, with some not included. The data contain about 40,000 clones, over 80% of them singletons. V lost 5 bases, J lost 0 bases, and 28 bases lay in between. From germline, CDR1 is MNHEY and CDR2 SMNVEV (reference sequence). The CDR3 covers 21 residues. The sequencing here drew on CD4+ T cells from peripheral blood mononuclear cells, taken before pregnancy. The chain carries TRBV27 and TRBJ1-4; D is possibly TRBD1 (5 bases). This clonotype was obtained from a female donor with multiple sclerosis, enrolled in a pregnancy study. The CDR3 region is CASSPPSKIQGRRPTNEKLFF. In DNA form, the CDR3 reads TGTGCCAGCAGTCCTCCAAGTAAAATTCAGGGAAGACGGCCAACTAATGAAAAACTGTTTTTT.